Described below is a single T cell receptor beta chain sequence and its context. This clonotype was counted a few times. Its antigen has not been determined. Per-nucleotide qualities are absent, and no much larger clonotype sits a single base away. Taken from cysteine to phenylalanine, the CDR3 has 14 residues. CDR3 DNA is the only sequence kept; it has 42 bases, read in frame from the first base. Relative to germline, V is missing 7 bases and J is missing 5 bases, with 4 bases of the junction outside any gene match. The sample belongs to a study of naive and memory T cell subsets (dated by TCRdb to about 2017). A note on the overall study: An open-source, UMI-based TCR alpha and beta sequencing pipeline was applied to sorted naive and memory peripheral blood T cell subsets. Complete agreement was observed between the functional CMV T cell responses and the IgG serology results. RNA was DNase-treated and reverse transcribed with TCR constant-region primers, mostly using SuperScript III. Overall study results and their limits: Once error correction was done, more than 95% of naive TCR sequences showed up just once, which made the naive abundance distributions much steeper than those of the memory subsets. A clonotype was defined as a single alpha or beta chain sequence rather than as a paired alpha/beta receptor. The repertoire findings for the naive and memory subsets could not be validated against a ground truth, as none was available. TCR abundance followed a power law with an exponent that was different for naive and memory subsets but consistent across the three individuals. RNA-based TCR counts may be affected by expression changes linked to T cell activation and differentiation. In both CD4 and CD8 cells, the Gini index increased while Shannon and inverse Simpson diversity decreased from naive through CM, EM and EMRA.

TCR alpha and beta chain libraries were amplified separately from the second PCR step onward. CMV status of each donor was established by measuring IFNgamma production from CD4+ T cells after fresh PBMCs were stimulated overnight with CMV viral lysate. Using Miltenyi beads, CD4 T cells were first positively selected, and CD8 T cells were then positively selected from the CD4-negative fraction. Cells were stained for CD3, CD4, CD8, CD45RA, CD27 and a live/dead dye and were sorted on a BD Aria II into four subsets based on CD45RA and CD27. For sorting, CD45RA-CD27- cells were defined as effector memory cells, while CD45RA+CD27- cells were defined as EMRA cells. A few healthy volunteers provided blood, and each donor's sample was split into CD4 and CD8 T cells and then further divided into four differentiation subsets. Around 130 ml of peripheral blood was taken from each donor, and PBMC were separated by density-gradient centrifugation on Ficoll-Paque PLUS. Sorted cells were lysed in RLT buffer, after which RNA was extracted using a Qiagen RNeasy kit and stored at -80 degrees C.

Libraries were made using UMI-ligation and nested PCR. An equimolar mix of two oligonucleotides covering both TRBC1 and TRBC2 was used as the beta constant-region primer. A single-stranded oligonucleotide carrying the SP2 primer and a 12-nucleotide UMI was ligated to the 3' end of the cDNA by T4 RNA ligase 1. Four rounds of PCR were used to amplify ligated cDNA, with nested alpha and beta constant-region primers being used together with the SP2 primer. The ligation reaction was incubated at 16°C for roughly 19-24 hours. PCR2 was usually performed as a SYBR Green qPCR and halted at a preset threshold so that over-amplification would not occur. Agencourt AMPure XP magnetic beads were used for all purifications after the first. Library amounts were measured by Qubit and library quality was assessed on a TapeStation, where the main peak was expected at around 650 bp. Sequencing of the pooled libraries was done on an Illumina MiSeq using v2 2x251 paired-end kits, which typically yielded about 0.85-2 million reads per sample. Each sample library was pooled at around 4 nM, and about 4.5-7% PhiX was included to improve cluster recognition. On the study's bioinformatics: FASTQ reads processed by Demultiplexor were assigned V and J genes by Decombinator through tag matching that tolerated a single base-pair mismatch. By using UMIs, Collapsinator corrected both sequencing errors and the frequency errors caused by PCR heterogeneity. TCRs were translated and CDR3s were extracted from the conserved cysteine to the FGXG phenylalanine by CDR3Translator, with non-productive sequences being flagged. Gini, Shannon entropy and inverse Simpson indices were computed after subsampling the repertoires to the same number of UMI-defined TCRs. Clonotype abundance distributions were fitted to a power law by maximum likelihood within the linear range. Similar UMI counts, unique TCR numbers and clonal distributions were obtained with the pipeline and with MIGEC on one naive CD8 sample. Repertoires were searched for approximately 7,000 CMV-associated CDR3 sequences compiled from VDJdb and a published dataset. TCRdb reprocessing: public reads trimmed at Q25 with fastp, clones called with MiXCR, in-frame beta chains kept. CDR3 protein duplicates are merged, each entry listing the most common genes and DNA. The V and J calls were not made by the authors but by TCRdb's processing. Within this sample are roughly 27,000 distinct CDR3 sequences, with around 11% of them counted one time only. The ten largest make up approximately 17% of the sample.

The sequence was obtained from a human donor in good health. The rearrangement combines TRBV12-3 or TRBV12-4 with TRBJ2-2; the central 10 bases match TRBD2. Sequencing was performed on effector memory CD4+ T cells from blood. The cell subset or site tag for this specimen amounts to: effector memory, CD45RA- CD27-. In nucleotide form, the sequence is TGTGCCAGCAAACTAGCGGGGCAAACCGGGGAGCTGTTTTTT. Protein translation: CASKLAGQTGELFF.